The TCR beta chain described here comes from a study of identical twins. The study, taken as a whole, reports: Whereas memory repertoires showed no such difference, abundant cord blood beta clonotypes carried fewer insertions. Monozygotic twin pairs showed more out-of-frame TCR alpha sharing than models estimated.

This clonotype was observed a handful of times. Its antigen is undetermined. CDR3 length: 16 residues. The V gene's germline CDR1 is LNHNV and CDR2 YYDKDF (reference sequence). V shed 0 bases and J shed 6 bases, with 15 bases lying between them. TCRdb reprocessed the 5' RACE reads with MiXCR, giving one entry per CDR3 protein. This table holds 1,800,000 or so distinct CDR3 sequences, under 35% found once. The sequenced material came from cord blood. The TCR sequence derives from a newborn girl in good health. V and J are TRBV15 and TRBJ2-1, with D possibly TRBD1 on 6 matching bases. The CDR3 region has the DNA TGTGCCACCAGCAGAGATTTAGGGGGAATGGGCAATGAGCAGTTCTTC. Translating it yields CATSRDLGGMGNEQFF.